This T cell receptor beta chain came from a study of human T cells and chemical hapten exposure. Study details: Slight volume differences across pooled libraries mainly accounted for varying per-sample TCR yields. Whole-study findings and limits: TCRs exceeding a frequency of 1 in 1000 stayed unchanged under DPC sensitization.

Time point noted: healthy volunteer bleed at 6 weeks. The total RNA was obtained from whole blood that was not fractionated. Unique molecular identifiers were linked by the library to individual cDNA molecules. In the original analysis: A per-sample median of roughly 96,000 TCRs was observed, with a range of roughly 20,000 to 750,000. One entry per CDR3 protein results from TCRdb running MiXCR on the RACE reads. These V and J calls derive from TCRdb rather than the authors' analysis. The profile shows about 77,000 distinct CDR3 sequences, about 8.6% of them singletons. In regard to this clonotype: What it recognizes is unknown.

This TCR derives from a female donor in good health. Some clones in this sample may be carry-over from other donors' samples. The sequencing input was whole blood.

The CDR3 loop is CASRKAGLNTGELFF. As DNA, the CDR3 is TGTGCCAGCAGGAAAGCGGGGCTAAACACCGGGGAGCTGTTTTTT. The chain links TRBV12-3 or TRBV12-4 to TRBJ2-2, with TRBD2 matching over 7 bases. The V segment lost 6 bases and the J segment 2 bases; nucleotides outside the gene matches: 6. This CDR3 is built from 15 residues.